This T cell receptor beta chain was identified in a study of regulatory T cells in long-lasting Graves disease. Through Arm-PCR of CDR3 regions and iRepertoire HTBI primers, TCR beta libraries were built. TCRdb reprocessed the multiplex PCR reads with MiXCR, giving one entry per CDR3 protein. The sample lists 350,000 to 550,000 distinct CDR3 sequences; about a sixth were seen once. Specified time point: newly diagnosed GD, antithyroid drugs for less than 3 months. Making the TCR library involved RNA that had been extracted from PBMCs. The CDR3 is 16 residues long. The germline V gene has CDR1 SGHRS and CDR2 YFSETQ. V shed 4 bases, J shed 0 bases, and the junction held 7 bases outside the gene matches. These data were likewise used in another study, on T cells in Graves' hyperthyroidism and ophthalmopathy. That study reports: The model identified upcoming ophthalmopathy a median about six months ahead of onset.

This clonotype was obtained from a woman between 18 and 30 years old with Graves disease. This chain uses TRBV5-1 with TRBJ2-1; 7 nucleotides match TRBD2. Sequencing used peripheral blood mononuclear cells (PBMCs), obtained at new diagnosis, from a patient treated with antithyroid drugs. CDR3: CASSPFGGSSYNEQFF. Here the CDR3 DNA reads TGCGCCAGCAGCCCATTCGGCGGGAGCTCCTACAATGAGCAGTTCTTC.